These 17 T cell receptor beta chains originate from one sample sequenced in a study of blood T cell repertoires in COVID-19. Method: immunoSEQ multiplex PCR; TCRdb's copy keeps in-frame clones and lacks some. The table shows 250,000 to 350,000 clones, with around 84% occurring only once. The specimen was peripheral blood. The receptors stem from a human donor with COVID-19, enrolled during active disease. The donor label of this sample is uncertain.

V is TRBV7-3 and J is TRBJ2-2; the match to TRBD2 covers 14 bases. CDR1 and CDR2 (germline): SGHTA, FQGTGA. This CDR3 region has 15 residues. V lost 2 bases to trimming and J lost 9 bases; unmatched junction nucleotides: 2. Written as DNA, the CDR3 is TGTGCCAGCAGCTTAGGGACTAGCGGGAGTAGGGAGCTGTTTTTT. It encodes CASSLGTSGSRELFF.

Here the CDR3 reads CASSGLQGVGEAFF. CDR3 nucleotide sequence: TGTGCCAGCAGCGGCCTACAGGGGGTAGGTGAAGCTTTCTTT. The genes are TRBV9 and TRBJ1-1; the match to TRBD1 covers 8 bases. The junction had 8 bases not matched to a gene; V was cut back by 3 bases and J by 7 bases. CDR1 SGDLS and CDR2 YYNGEE come from the germline V gene. This CDR3 spans 14 amino acids.

J is TRBJ2-3 and V is TRBV2; 14 nucleotides align to TRBD2. Trimming took 5 bases from V and 3 from J; bases not matched to a gene: 7. Germline V gene data show CDR1 as SNHLY and CDR2 as FYNNEI. The CDR3 totals 17 residues. The CDR3 sequence: CASSPSTSGRATDTQYF. CDR3 DNA: TGTGCCAGCAGTCCCTCGACTAGCGGGAGGGCGACAGATACGCAGTATTTT.

The chain carries TRBV30 and TRBJ1-1; no clear D. The CDR3 loop spans 15 amino acids. Deletions cut 2 bases from V and 0 bases from J, with 13 bases between. CDR1 and CDR2 from the germline V gene are GTSNPN and SVGIG (reference sequence). CDR3 amino acids: CAWSKGVHMNTEAFF. In nucleotides, the CDR3 is TGTGCCTGGAGTAAGGGAGTCCACATGAACACTGAAGCTTTCTTT.

The V call is TRBV6-5, the J call TRBJ1-5; possible D gene TRBD1, 5 bases. Trimming took off 6 bases at V and 2 bases at J, with 11 bases between the two ends. Germline V gene lookup returns CDR1 MNHEY and CDR2 SVGAGI. This CDR3 region has 14 residues. The CDR3 DNA reads as TGTGCCAGCAGCCGGGGGATTGGCAATCAGCCCCAGCATTTT. It is translated as CASSRGIGNQPQHF.

The chain carries TRBV4-1 and TRBJ2-2; possibly TRBD2 for D (5 bases). This CDR3 has 14 amino acids. CDR1 and CDR2 from the germline V gene are MGHRA and YSYEKL. V was trimmed by 2 bases and J by 8 bases, leaving 12 bases between them. The CDR3 bases are TGCGCCAGCAGCCAACCTAGCTCCCCGGGGGAGCTGTTTTTT. It codes for CASSQPSSPGELFF.

This clone was seen a handful of times. CDR3 loop: CASSPLAGVIPNEQFF. The CDR3 bases are TGTGCCAGCTCACCCCTAGCGGGAGTCATTCCGAATGAGCAGTTCTTC. This rearrangement joins TRBV18 to TRBJ2-1, with TRBD2 matching over 10 bases. Unmatched junction bases numbered 9, after V lost 3 bases and J lost 7 bases. The CDR3 length is 16 residues. Germline-derived CDR1 and CDR2 are KGHSH and LQKENI.

The chain has TRBV9 and TRBJ1-1; D call uncertain. The CDR3 covers 13 residues. Per germline, CDR1 SGDLS and CDR2 YYNGEE. Trimming left V 3 bases short and J 11 bases short, with 17 bases between. CDR3 loop: CASSAGSAETAFF. Written as DNA, the CDR3 is TGTGCCAGCAGCGCCGGGAGTGCGGAAACGGCTTTCTTT.

There are a few counts of this clone. V and J are TRBV6-5 and TRBJ2-2, with D hard to call. Trimming pared 7 bases from V and 6 bases from J, leaving 15 bases between. CDR1 is MNHEY, CDR2 SVGAGI, per germline. CDR3 length: 14 amino acids. CDR3 DNA sequence: TGTGCCAGCACTCGGAGAAGGTTCTCCGGGGAGCTGTTTTTT. It yields the protein CASTRRRFSGELFF.

The chain employs TRBV7-3 and TRBJ1-1; D is undetermined. Trimming cost V 1 base and J 5 bases, with 8 bases left between them. Germline CDR1 and CDR2: SGHTA and FQGTGA. This CDR3 has 13 amino acids. CDR3 in DNA: TGTGCCAGCAGCTTAAGTCCCGGGACTGAAGCTTTCTTT. Translation: CASSLSPGTEAFF.

This clone has just a few counts. The chain uses TRBV5-1 and TRBJ2-5; the D gene is possibly TRBD2 (7 bases). The germline V gene encodes CDR1 SGHRS and CDR2 YFSETQ. Trimming cost V 6 bases and J 5 bases, with 20 bases left between them. The CDR3 sequence is 15 residues long. Written as DNA, the CDR3 is TGCGCCAGCACCCCTGCGCCGGGGGGCGGGGAGACCCAGTACTTC. Translation: CASTPAPGGGETQYF.

This chain links TRBV5-4 with TRBJ2-7, with TRBD2 matching over 11 bases. The V gene end was trimmed by 4 bases and the J gene end by 3 bases; junction bases not matched to a gene: 9. Germline V CDR1 and CDR2: SGHNT, YYREEE (reference sequence). The CDR3 totals 16 residues. The CDR3 reads CASSGIASGRIYEQYF. As DNA, the CDR3 is TGTGCCAGCAGCGGGATAGCTAGCGGGAGGATCTACGAGCAGTACTTC.

V gene TRBV7-2 combines with J gene TRBJ2-7; D is possibly TRBD2 (6 bases). The CDR3 contains 14 residues. Germline lookup yields CDR1 SGHTA and CDR2 FQGNSA. V was shortened by 4 bases and J by 1 base, with 11 bases between the two germline ends. The CDR3, as DNA: TGTGCCAGCAGCTGGGACTCTTCTTCCTACGAGCAGTACTTC. Protein sequence: CASSWDSSSYEQYF.

This chain links TRBV18 with TRBJ2-2; the match to TRBD2 covers 11 bases. The CDR3 is 17 residues long. The trim removed 2 bases at V and 4 bases at J, leaving 6 bases unmatched. Per germline, CDR1 KGHSH and CDR2 LQKENI. CDR3 bases: TGTGCCAGCTCACCAGTAGCGGGAGGGCCTGGCACCGGGGAGCTGTTTTTT. This codes for CASSPVAGGPGTGELFF.

The J gene is TRBJ2-1, the V gene TRBV27; no definite D call. The CDR3 is 15 amino acids. Per the germline V gene, CDR1 is MNHEY and CDR2 is SMNVEV (reference sequence). Trimming took off 3 bases at V and 0 bases at J, with 9 bases between the two ends. The DNA of the CDR3 is TGTGCCAGCAGTTTCATTTCGAGCTCCTACAATGAGCAGTTCTTC. It is translated as CASSFISSSYNEQFF.

V is TRBV6-1 and J is TRBJ1-5; D ambiguous. Per the germline V gene, CDR1 is MNHNS and CDR2 is SASEGT. CDR3 length equals 16 residues. The V end lost 0 bases, the J end lost 2 bases, and 11 bases lay between the germline ends. CDR3 region: CASSEARQAGNQPQHF. DNA of the CDR3: TGTGCCAGCAGTGAAGCTAGGCAGGCAGGCAATCAGCCCCAGCATTTT.

This rearrangement joins TRBV3-1 (or the pseudogene TRBV3-2) to TRBJ2-1, with 7 bases fitting TRBD2. Looked up from germline, CDR1 is LGHDT and CDR2 is YNNKEL (reference sequence). The CDR3 loop spans 16 amino acids. V lost 1 base to trimming and J lost 10 bases; unmatched junction nucleotides: 13. The CDR3 nucleotides are TGTGCCAGCAGCCAAGGGTCTCTCCTAGCGGCGGAAGAGCAGTTCTTC. It is translated as CASSQGSLLAAEEQFF.